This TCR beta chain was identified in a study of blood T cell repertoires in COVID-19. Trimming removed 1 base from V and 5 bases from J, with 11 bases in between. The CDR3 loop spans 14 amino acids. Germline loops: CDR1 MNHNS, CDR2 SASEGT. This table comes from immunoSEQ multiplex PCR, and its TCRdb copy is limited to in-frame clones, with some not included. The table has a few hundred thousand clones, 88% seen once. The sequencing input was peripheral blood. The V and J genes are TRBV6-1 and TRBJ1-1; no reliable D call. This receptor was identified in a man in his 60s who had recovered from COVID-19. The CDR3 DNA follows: TGTGCCAGCAGTGAAGGCGGGCCGGGAACTGAAGCTTTCTTT. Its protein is CASSEGGPGTEAFF.